Listed here are 9 T cell receptor beta chains from one sample, sequenced in a study of shared clonotypes between healthy human individuals (dated by TCRdb to the early 2020s). Libraries were built with the immunoSEQ multiplex PCR assay. TCRdb limited this immuneACCESS table to in-frame rearrangements with V and J called. A share of clones is missing; checked studies link under half to unresolved V genes, and the rest is unexplained. In all, the sample holds some 1,100,000 clones, and 75% to 85% of those were seen once. Under 0.6% of the sample goes to the ten largest clones. The sequenced sample consisted of memory CD4+ T cells from PBMCs. The sample's cell subset or site label, in plain terms: CD45RA-negative fraction. These receptors all come from a man between 18 and 29 years old in good health. Some clones in this sample may be carry-over from other donors' samples.

J is TRBJ2-3 and V is TRBV19, with D unclear. This CDR3 is 15 amino acids long. Germline V gives CDR1 LNHDA, CDR2 SQIVND (reference sequence). The germline V and J ends were trimmed by 5 bases and 2 bases, with 14 bases remaining between them. CDR3 sequence reads: CASSPRSDYTDTQYF. CDR3 DNA: TGTGCCAGTAGTCCACGATCGGATTACACAGATACGCAGTATTTT.

The CDR3, as DNA: TGTGCCAGCAGCTTAATGGGGGGGGGTCCCCAGCCCCAGCATTTT. Its protein product is CASSLMGGGPQPQHF. The chain carries TRBV7-9 and TRBJ1-5, with D possibly matching TRBD1 (5 bases). Germline V CDR1 and CDR2: SEHNR, FQNEAQ (reference sequence). There are 15 residues in the CDR3. Trimming stripped 2 bases from V and 7 bases from J, with 15 bases between.

The chain couples TRBV5-1 to TRBJ2-7; TRBD2 might be the D (5 bases). CDR1 is SGHRS, CDR2 YFSETQ, per germline. The CDR3 is 15 amino acids. V lost 4 bases and J 4 bases, leaving 18 bases between the germline ends. The DNA of the CDR3 is TGCGCCAGCAGCCCAGGCTCTAGCCTTCTTTACGAGCAGTACTTC. It is translated as CASSPGSSLLYEQYF.

The chain is built from TRBV19 and TRBJ1-5, with 10 positions matching TRBD1. The germline gives CDR1 LNHDA, CDR2 SQIVND (reference sequence). The CDR3 has 15 residues. The ends lost 2 bases at V and 6 bases at J; junction bases unmatched: 4. CDR3: CASSIRDRGSQPQHF. CDR3 DNA: TGTGCCAGTAGTATAAGGGACAGGGGAAGTCAGCCCCAGCATTTT.

This clone occurred once. The chain employs TRBV9 and TRBJ2-1; TRBD2 agrees at 13 bases. CDR1 is SGDLS, CDR2 YYNGEE, per germline. V dropped 1 base and J dropped 9; count of bases not matched to a gene: 7. This CDR3 region has 16 residues. CDR3 bases: TGTGCCAGCAGCGTACTGGGACTAGCGGGATCCAGTGAGCAGTTCTTC. It translates to CASSVLGLAGSSEQFF.

Remarks on this clone: A far larger clone is one base from this, pointing to a likely read error. The identical CDR3 is also encoded by other nucleotide sequences in the sample. The chain recombines TRBV5-5 with TRBJ2-5; a possible D gene is TRBD1 (5 bases). Germline CDR1 and CDR2: SGHKS and YYEKEE (reference sequence). V shed 0 bases and J shed 1 base, with 7 bases lying between them. The CDR3 spans 14 residues. The CDR3 DNA reads as TGTGCCAGCAGCTTGGGACAGATCCAAGAGACCCAGTACTTC. Its protein is CASSLGQIQETQYF.

V is TRBV30 and J is TRBJ1-4; maybe TRBD1 (5 bases). In germline, CDR1 is GTSNPN, CDR2 SVGIG (reference sequence). Between the trimmed V and J ends, which lost 0 bases and 4 bases, there was a span of 12 bases. This CDR3 region has 15 residues. The CDR3 DNA is TGTGCCTGGAGTGTGGGACGGGGGGGTAATGAAAAACTGTTTTTT. Residues: CAWSVGRGGNEKLFF.

For this clone: Within the sample, other DNA sequences also encode this same CDR3. The chain links TRBV6-1 to TRBJ1-1; D is uncertain. CDR1 and CDR2 from the germline V gene are MNHNS and SASEGT. This CDR3 is built from 11 residues. The germline V and J ends were trimmed by 7 bases and 0 bases, with 3 bases remaining between them. CDR3 loop: CASKMNTEAFF. CDR3 DNA: TGTGCCAGCAAAATGAACACTGAAGCTTTCTTT.

The chain is built from TRBV5-5 and TRBJ1-1; possible D gene TRBD1, 6 bases. The V gene lost 4 bases and the J gene lost 1 base, with 26 bases spanning the gap. The CDR3 extends over 19 amino acids. Germline values: CDR1 SGHKS, CDR2 YYEKEE (reference sequence). The CDR3: CASSPDSSFRGFWNTEAFF. In nucleotides, the CDR3 is TGTGCCAGCAGCCCGGATTCCTCATTCAGGGGTTTTTGGAACACTGAAGCTTTCTTT.